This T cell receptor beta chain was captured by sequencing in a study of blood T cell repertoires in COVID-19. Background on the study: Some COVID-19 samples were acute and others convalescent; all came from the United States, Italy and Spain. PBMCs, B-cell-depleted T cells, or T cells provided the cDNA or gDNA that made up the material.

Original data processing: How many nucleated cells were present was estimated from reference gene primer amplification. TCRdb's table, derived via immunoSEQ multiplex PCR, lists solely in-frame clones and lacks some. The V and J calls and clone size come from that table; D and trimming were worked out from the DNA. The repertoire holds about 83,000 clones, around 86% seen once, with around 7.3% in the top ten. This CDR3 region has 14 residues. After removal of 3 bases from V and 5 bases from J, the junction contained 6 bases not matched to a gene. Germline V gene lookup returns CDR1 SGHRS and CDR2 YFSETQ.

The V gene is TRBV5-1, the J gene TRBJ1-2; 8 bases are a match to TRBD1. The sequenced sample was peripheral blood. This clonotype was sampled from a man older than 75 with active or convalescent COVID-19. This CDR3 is CASSSQQGGYGYTF. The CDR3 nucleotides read TGCGCCAGCAGCTCTCAACAGGGGGGGTATGGCTACACCTTC.